This is a list of T cell receptor beta chains from one sample in a study of blood T cell repertoires in COVID-19. Clones were sequenced by immunoSEQ multiplex PCR, and TCRdb holds only the in-frame ones, with some missing. The sample yields about 220,000 clones, 80% to 85% seen once. Sequencing was performed on peripheral blood. The origin of the receptors is a woman in her seventies with COVID-19, enrolled during active disease. CDR3s include the opening cysteine and the closing phenylalanine or tryptophan. D genes are given only for firm matches. Not every row has a clone size; where given, it reads once, few, many or a size class.

cdr3_length: 13
clone_size: .
d_call: .
v_call: TRBV3-1/TRBV3-2
j_call: TRBJ1-5
cdr3_nt: TGTGCCAGCAGATCAGGGGAGGGTCAGCCCCAGCATTTT
cdr3_aa: CASRSGEGQPQHF

cdr3_length: 16
clone_size: .
d_call: TRBD2
v_call: TRBV14
j_call: TRBJ2-3
cdr3_nt: TGTGCCAGCAGCCAAGAAGGCGGGAGCGGTAGGAATACGCAGTATTTT
cdr3_aa: CASSQEGGSGRNTQYF

cdr3_length: 14
clone_size: .
d_call: TRBD1
v_call: TRBV7-9
j_call: TRBJ2-5
cdr3_nt: TGTGCCAGCAGCGCCCGACAGGGGTTCGGGGCCCAGTACTTC
cdr3_aa: CASSARQGFGAQYF

cdr3_length: 15
clone_size: .
d_call: .
v_call: TRBV28
j_call: TRBJ2-5
cdr3_nt: TGTGCCACTGCAGAGGGGGACAACCTTGGCGAGACCCAGTACTTC
cdr3_aa: CATAEGDNLGETQYF

cdr3_length: 15
clone_size: once
d_call: TRBD1
v_call: TRBV18
j_call: TRBJ1-1
cdr3_nt: TGTGCCAGCTCACCACTGGGACAGGGGAACACTGAAGCTTTCTTT
cdr3_aa: CASSPLGQGNTEAFF

cdr3_length: 14
clone_size: many
d_call: .
v_call: TRBV5-5
j_call: TRBJ2-1
cdr3_nt: TGTGCCAGCAGCTTATCTAGCGCTCGAGGTGAGCAGTTCTTC
cdr3_aa: CASSLSSARGEQFF

cdr3_length: 14
clone_size: .
d_call: TRBD2
v_call: TRBV11-3
j_call: TRBJ2-2
cdr3_nt: TGTGCCAGCAGAGCGGGAGGTAACACCGGGGAGCTGTTTTTT
cdr3_aa: CASRAGGNTGELFF

cdr3_length: 18
clone_size: .
d_call: TRBD2
v_call: TRBV5-4
j_call: TRBJ2-6
cdr3_nt: TGTGCCAGCAGCCCAAGGACTAGTTTTGACTCTGGGGCCAACGTCCTGACTTTC
cdr3_aa: CASSPRTSFDSGANVLTF

cdr3_length: 16
clone_size: .
d_call: .
v_call: TRBV4-3
j_call: TRBJ1-2
cdr3_nt: TGCGCCAGCAGCCAAGGGGTTCCCGGCGGAAACTATGGCTACACCTTC
cdr3_aa: CASSQGVPGGNYGYTF

cdr3_length: 13
clone_size: .
d_call: .
v_call: TRBV19
j_call: TRBJ1-1
cdr3_nt: TGTGCCAGTAGCGATCGACAGAACACTGAAGCTTTCTTT
cdr3_aa: CASSDRQNTEAFF

cdr3_length: 15
clone_size: .
d_call: .
v_call: TRBV5-4
j_call: TRBJ2-7
cdr3_nt: TGTGCCAGCCTAGGGGACTTTTTCTGCTACGTCGAGCAGTACTTC
cdr3_aa: CASLGDFFCYVEQYF

cdr3_length: 16
clone_size: .
d_call: TRBD1
v_call: TRBV11-2
j_call: TRBJ2-7
cdr3_nt: TGTGCCAGCAGCTTACTTCGGACAGGGCCATATTACGAGCAGTACTTC
cdr3_aa: CASSLLRTGPYYEQYF

cdr3_length: 16
clone_size: once
d_call: .
v_call: TRBV15
j_call: TRBJ1-5
cdr3_nt: TGTGCCACCAGCAGAGAACAGCCGAATAGCAATCAGCCCCAGCATTTT
cdr3_aa: CATSREQPNSNQPQHF

cdr3_length: 15
clone_size: .
d_call: .
v_call: TRBV7-9
j_call: TRBJ1-2
cdr3_nt: TGTGCCAGCAGCTTAGACAGAAATCGTAACTATGGCTACACCTTC
cdr3_aa: CASSLDRNRNYGYTF

cdr3_length: 15
clone_size: .
d_call: TRBD1
v_call: TRBV7-2
j_call: TRBJ1-2
cdr3_nt: TGTGCCAGCCTCCCGCGCCGTGGACAGGGAGATGGCTACACCTTC
cdr3_aa: CASLPRRGQGDGYTF

cdr3_length: 13
clone_size: .
d_call: .
v_call: TRBV27
j_call: TRBJ1-2
cdr3_nt: TGTGCCAGCAGTTTATCCGGAGGGGTAGGCTACACCTTC
cdr3_aa: CASSLSGGVGYTF

cdr3_length: 14
clone_size: .
d_call: .
v_call: TRBV30
j_call: TRBJ2-7
cdr3_nt: TGTGCCTGGGGGGCGAAGGACACCACCTACGAGCAGTACTTC
cdr3_aa: CAWGAKDTTYEQYF

cdr3_length: 13
clone_size: few
d_call: TRBD1
v_call: TRBV4-3
j_call: TRBJ2-7
cdr3_nt: TGCGCCAGCAGCCCCGGACAGGGCCACGAGCAGTACTTC
cdr3_aa: CASSPGQGHEQYF

cdr3_length: 15
clone_size: .
d_call: .
v_call: TRBV5-6
j_call: TRBJ2-3
cdr3_nt: TGTGCCAGCAGCTTATCGGCTTCCCGAGGGGATACGCAGTATTTT
cdr3_aa: CASSLSASRGDTQYF

cdr3_length: 17
clone_size: .
d_call: TRBD2
v_call: TRBV27
j_call: TRBJ2-3
cdr3_nt: TGTGCCAGCAGTTTATATGTGCGCGGGGGGAGCACAGATACGCAGTATTTT
cdr3_aa: CASSLYVRGGSTDTQYF

cdr3_length: 20
clone_size: .
d_call: .
v_call: TRBV21-1
j_call: TRBJ2-3
cdr3_nt: TGTGCCAGCAGCACCTTGGAGGGCGTCTATCGAAGGCCCACCACAGATACGCAGTATTTT
cdr3_aa: CASSTLEGVYRRPTTDTQYF

cdr3_length: 14
clone_size: .
d_call: .
v_call: TRBV7-9
j_call: TRBJ1-5
cdr3_nt: TGTGCCAGCAGCTTAGACAGGCTCGGGCAGCCCCAGCATTTT
cdr3_aa: CASSLDRLGQPQHF

cdr3_length: 13
clone_size: .
d_call: .
v_call: TRBV7-3
j_call: TRBJ2-1
cdr3_nt: TGTGCCAGCAGCTTAGATGCGAGGAATGAGCAGTTCTTC
cdr3_aa: CASSLDARNEQFF

cdr3_length: 15
clone_size: .
d_call: TRBD2
v_call: TRBV9
j_call: TRBJ2-1
cdr3_nt: TGTGCCAGCAGCGTTATGGGACTAGCAAACAATGAGCAGTTCTTC
cdr3_aa: CASSVMGLANNEQFF

cdr3_length: 15
clone_size: .
d_call: TRBD2
v_call: TRBV6-5
j_call: TRBJ2-7
cdr3_nt: TGTGCCAGCAGCCAACGACTAGCGGGAGACTACGAGCAGTACTTC
cdr3_aa: CASSQRLAGDYEQYF

cdr3_length: 14
clone_size: .
d_call: TRBD1
v_call: TRBV28
j_call: TRBJ1-2
cdr3_nt: TGTGCCAGCAGTTTTGAGCAGGGGGGTTTTGTCTACACCTTC
cdr3_aa: CASSFEQGGFVYTF

cdr3_length: 15
clone_size: .
d_call: .
v_call: TRBV6-5
j_call: TRBJ2-1
cdr3_nt: TGTGCCAGCAGTTCTAGGAGTTTGTCGGCCAATGAGCAGTTCTTC
cdr3_aa: CASSSRSLSANEQFF

cdr3_length: 10
clone_size: .
d_call: .
v_call: TRBV29-1
j_call: TRBJ1-2
cdr3_nt: TGCAGCGTTGCCCAGGACAGACACACCTTC
cdr3_aa: CSVAQDRHTF

cdr3_length: 18
clone_size: .
d_call: TRBD1
v_call: TRBV5-6
j_call: TRBJ2-2
cdr3_nt: TGTGCCAGCACGTTCGCGGACAGGAACCCCCGGAACACCGGGGAGCTGTTTTTT
cdr3_aa: CASTFADRNPRNTGELFF

cdr3_length: 16
clone_size: once
d_call: TRBD2
v_call: TRBV5-1
j_call: TRBJ2-7
cdr3_nt: TGCGCCAGCAGCCAACCTAGCGGGAGTAACCCCTACGAGCAGTACTTC
cdr3_aa: CASSQPSGSNPYEQYF